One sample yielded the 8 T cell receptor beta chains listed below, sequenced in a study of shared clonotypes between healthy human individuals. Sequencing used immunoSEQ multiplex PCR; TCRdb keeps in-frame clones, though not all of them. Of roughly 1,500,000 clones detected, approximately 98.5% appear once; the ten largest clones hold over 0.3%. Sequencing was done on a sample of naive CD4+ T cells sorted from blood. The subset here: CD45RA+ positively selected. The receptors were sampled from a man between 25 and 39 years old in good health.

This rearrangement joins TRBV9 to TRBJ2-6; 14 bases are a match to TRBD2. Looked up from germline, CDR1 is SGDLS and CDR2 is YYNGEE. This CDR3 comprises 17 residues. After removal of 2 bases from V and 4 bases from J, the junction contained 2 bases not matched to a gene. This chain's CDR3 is CASSVGLAGAGANVLTF. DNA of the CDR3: TGTGCCAGCAGCGTGGGACTAGCGGGAGCCGGGGCCAACGTCCTGACTTTC.

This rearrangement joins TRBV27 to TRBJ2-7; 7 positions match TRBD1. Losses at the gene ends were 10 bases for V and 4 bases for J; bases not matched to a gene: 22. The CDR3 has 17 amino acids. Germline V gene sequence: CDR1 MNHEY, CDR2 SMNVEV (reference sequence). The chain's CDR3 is CATLSPWDSPIGYEQYF. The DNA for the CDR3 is TGTGCCACCTTATCTCCCTGGGACAGCCCTATTGGTTACGAGCAGTACTTC.

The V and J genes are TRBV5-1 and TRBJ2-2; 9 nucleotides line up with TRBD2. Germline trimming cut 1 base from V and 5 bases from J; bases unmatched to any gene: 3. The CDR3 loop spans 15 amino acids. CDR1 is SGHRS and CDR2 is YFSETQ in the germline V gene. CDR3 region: CASSLLAGETGELFF. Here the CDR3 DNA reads TGCGCCAGCAGCTTGTTAGCGGGAGAAACCGGGGAGCTGTTTTTT.

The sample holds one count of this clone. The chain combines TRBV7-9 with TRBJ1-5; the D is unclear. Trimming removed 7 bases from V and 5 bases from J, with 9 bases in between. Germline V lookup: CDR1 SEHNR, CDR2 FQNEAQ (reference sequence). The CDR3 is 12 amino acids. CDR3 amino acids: CASTYDHQPQHF. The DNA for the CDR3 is TGTGCCAGCACCTACGATCATCAGCCCCAGCATTTT.

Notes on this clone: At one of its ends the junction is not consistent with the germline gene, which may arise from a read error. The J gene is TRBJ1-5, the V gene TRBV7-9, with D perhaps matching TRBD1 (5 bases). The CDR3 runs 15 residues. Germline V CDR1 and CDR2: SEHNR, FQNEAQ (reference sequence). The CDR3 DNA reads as TGTGCCAGCAACTTTCGTAGGGGTGGAAGGGCAGCCCCAGCATTT. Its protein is CASNFRRGGRAAPAF.

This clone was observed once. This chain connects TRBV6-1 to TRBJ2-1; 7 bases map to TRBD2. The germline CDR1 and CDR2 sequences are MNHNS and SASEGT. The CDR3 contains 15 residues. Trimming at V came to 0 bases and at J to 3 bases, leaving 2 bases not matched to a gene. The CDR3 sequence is CASSEASGFYNEQFF. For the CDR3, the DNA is TGTGCCAGCAGTGAAGCTAGCGGGTTCTACAATGAGCAGTTCTTC.

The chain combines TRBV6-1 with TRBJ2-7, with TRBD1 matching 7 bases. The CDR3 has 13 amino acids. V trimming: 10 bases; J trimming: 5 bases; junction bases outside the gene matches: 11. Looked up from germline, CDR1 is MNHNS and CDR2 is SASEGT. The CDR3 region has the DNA TGTGCCACCCGACAGGGTCCGAGGGACGAGCAGTACTTC. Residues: CATRQGPRDEQYF.

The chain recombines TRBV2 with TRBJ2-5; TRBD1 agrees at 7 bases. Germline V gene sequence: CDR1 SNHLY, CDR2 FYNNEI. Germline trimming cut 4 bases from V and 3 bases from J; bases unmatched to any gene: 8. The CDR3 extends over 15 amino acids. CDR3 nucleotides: TGTGCCAGCAGTGCCGTACAGGGGAGAGAAGAGACCCAGTACTTC. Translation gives CASSAVQGREETQYF.